The T cell receptor (beta chain) described here comes from a study of blood T cell repertoires in COVID-19. Across the whole study: The United States, Italy and Spain were the sources of the acute and convalescent COVID-19 samples.

Germline CDR1 MNHEY, CDR2 SVGAGI. The CDR3 spans 15 residues. Unmatched junction bases numbered 2, after V lost 2 bases and J lost 4 bases. Study processing details: From reference gene primer amplification, estimates of nucleated cell counts were derived. The table came from immunoSEQ multiplex PCR; TCRdb's copy has only in-frame clones and leaves some out. For V, J and clone size, that table is used; D and trimming come from the DNA. This sample has about 270,000 clones; 80% to 90% occur once, and the top ten carry roughly 9.6%. The receptor was isolated from a woman in her seventies with acute or convalescent COVID-19. The chain combines TRBV6-5 with TRBJ1-2; 12 bases agree with TRBD1. Sequencing was done on a sample of peripheral blood. Here the CDR3 reads CASSYAGQGAYGYTF. CDR3 bases: TGTGCCAGCAGTTACGCGGGACAGGGGGCCTATGGCTACACCTTC.